This T cell receptor beta chain was identified in a study of shared clonotypes between healthy human individuals. Trimming took off 5 bases at V and 4 bases at J, with 17 bases between the two ends. Germline V gene sequence: CDR1 SGHTA, CDR2 FQGTGA. CDR3 length: 15 amino acids. TCRdb's copy holds only in-frame clones and misses some; the assay was immunoSEQ multiplex PCR. The profile shows around 1.1 million clones, about four fifths of them singletons. This sequence was found in a man younger than 35 in good health. Some clones in this sample may be carry-over from other donors' samples. The gene calls are TRBV7-3 and TRBJ1-1, with D possibly matching TRBD1 (5 bases). The sample was memory CD4+ T cells from PBMCs. Specified subset: CD45RA-negative fraction. The CDR3 DNA is TGTGCCAGCAGCCCCACGGGGGGTATGGGCACTGAAGCTTTCTTT. It encodes CASSPTGGMGTEAFF.